Shown below are 28 T cell receptor beta chains from a single sample sequenced in a study of T cell responses to AZD1222 COVID-19 vaccine. The protocol was immunoSEQ multiplex PCR, while the TCRdb copy is restricted to in-frame clones and leaves out a portion. The table has approximately 140,000 clones, 80% to 95% seen once; the top ten hold more than 0.7%. Sequences were derived from peripheral blood, sampled on day 0 of MenACWY control vaccination. The receptors come from an adult in good health.

The chain has TRBV5-1 and TRBJ2-1, with D tentatively TRBD1 (6 bases). Germline loops: CDR1 SGHRS, CDR2 YFSETQ. The CDR3 totals 14 residues. V dropped 4 bases and J dropped 6 bases, with 14 bases sitting between them. The CDR3 sequence: CASSPDRNSNEQFF. The CDR3 nucleotides are TGCGCCAGCAGCCCTGACAGGAACAGCAATGAGCAGTTCTTC. Combining the CDR3 with reference TRBV5-1 and TRBJ2-1 gives the whole variable domain KAGVTQTPRYLIKTRGQQVTLSCSPISGHRSVSWYQQTPGQGLQFLFEYFSETQRNKGNFPGRFSGRQFSNSRSEMNVSTLELGDSALYLCASSPDRNSNEQFFGPGTRLTVL.

This chain joins TRBV19 and TRBJ1-5; D unresolved. Trimming cost V 5 bases and J 7 bases, with 12 bases left between them. The CDR3 length is 13 residues. Germline loops: CDR1 LNHDA, CDR2 SQIVND (reference sequence). The CDR3 DNA is TGTGCCAGTAGTCACCCGGGGAGCCAGCCCCAGCATTTT. As protein: CASSHPGSQPQHF.

The chain joins TRBV4-3 to TRBJ1-2, with 8 bases identical to TRBD1. The CDR3 contains 17 residues. Germline V lookup: CDR1 LGHNA, CDR2 YSLEER. With V trimmed by 3 bases and J by 4 bases, 13 bases remained unmatched. In nucleotides, the CDR3 is TGCGCCAGCAGCCAGGCCCCGGGAGGGACAGGAATCTATGGCTACACCTTC. Translation: CASSQAPGGTGIYGYTF.

The chain uses TRBV30 and TRBJ1-1; D possibly corresponds to TRBD1 (5 bases). V gave up 4 bases and J gave up 7 bases, with 16 bases separating them. Germline values: CDR1 GTSNPN, CDR2 SVGIG (reference sequence). This CDR3 has 13 residues. DNA of the CDR3: TGTGCCTGGAAGGCCGACAGCCCTCGTGAAGCTTTCTTT. Protein product: CAWKADSPREAFF.

The V gene is TRBV19, the J gene TRBJ1-1, with TRBD1 identical over 8 bases. This CDR3 comprises 18 residues. Germline V CDR1 and CDR2: LNHDA, SQIVND (reference sequence). Trimming cost V 6 bases and J 1 base; bases outside gene matches: 16. In nucleotides, the CDR3 is TGTGCCAGTAGAGGGGACCCGACAGGGGAAGGTAAGAACACTGAAGCTTTCTTT. It translates to CASRGDPTGEGKNTEAFF. Drawing the rest from reference TRBV19 and TRBJ1-1, the complete variable domain is DGGITQSPKYLFRKEGQNVTLSCEQNLNHDAMYWYRQDPGQGLRLIYYSQIVNDFQKGDIAEGYSVSREKKESFPLTVTSAQKNPTAFYLCASRGDPTGEGKNTEAFFGQGTRLTVV.

The chain has TRBV5-5 and TRBJ2-2; D remains unclear. The CDR3 has 15 amino acids. CDR1 is SGHKS and CDR2 is YYEKEE in the germline V gene (reference sequence). Trimming left V 0 bases short and J 6 bases short, with 12 bases between. This chain's CDR3 is CASSLESDRAGELFF. The CDR3 DNA is TGTGCCAGCAGCTTGGAATCCGATCGGGCCGGGGAGCTGTTTTTT.

The rearrangement links TRBV18 to TRBJ1-6; the D gene is possibly TRBD1 (5 bases). This CDR3 has 19 residues. CDR1 and CDR2 from the germline V gene are KGHSH and LQKENI. The V end lost 0 bases, the J end lost 7 bases, and 22 bases lay between the germline ends. DNA for the CDR3: TGTGCCAGCTCACCACCGATGGGGACTCTACTCGGCGGCAATTCACCCCTCCACTTT. Its translation: CASSPPMGTLLGGNSPLHF. The variable domain in full, with the rest retrieved from reference TRBV18 and TRBJ1-6, is NAGVMQNPRHLVRRRGQEARLRCSPMKGHSHVYWYRQLPEEGLKFMVYLQKENIIDESGMPKERFSAEFPKEGPSILRIQQVVRGDSAAYFCASSPPMGTLLGGNSPLHFGNGTRLTVT.

The chain recombines TRBV5-6 with TRBJ2-2; either TRBD1 or TRBD2 may supply D (5 bases each). The CDR3 runs to 14 residues. Trimming removed 4 bases from V and 3 bases from J, with 10 bases in between. Germline CDR1 SGHDT, CDR2 YYEEEE. The CDR3 region is CASSGGEDTGELFF. The DNA of the CDR3 is TGTGCCAGCAGCGGGGGTGAGGACACCGGGGAGCTGTTTTTT.

This clone was found once. J is TRBJ2-1 and V is TRBV12-5; D remains ambiguous. Trimming removed 5 bases from V and 8 bases from J, with 4 bases in between. CDR1 is LGHNT, CDR2 FRNRAP, per germline. The CDR3 is 10 residues long. The CDR3 spells CASGIYEQFF. CDR3 in DNA: TGTGCTAGTGGTATATATGAGCAGTTCTTC.

This clone showed up just once. This chain joins TRBV27 and TRBJ1-2; 12 bases are a match to TRBD1. The CDR3 consists of 16 residues. Unmatched junction bases numbered 8, after V lost 9 bases and J lost 0 bases. Germline-derived CDR1 and CDR2 are MNHEY and SMNVEV (reference sequence). The CDR3, as DNA: TGTGCCAGTGCCCCGGGACAGGGGGCAGCTAACTATGGCTACACCTTC. Translated, it gives CASAPGQGAANYGYTF.

This clone has just one count. This chain uses TRBV7-2 with TRBJ2-7; tentatively, D is TRBD1 (5 bases). Germline V gene sequence: CDR1 SGHTA, CDR2 FQGNSA. The CDR3 has 12 amino acids. Trimming shortened V by 0 bases and J by 6 bases, and 6 bases separated the two germline ends. As DNA, the CDR3 is TGTGCCAGCAGCTTAGCGGGGCGCGAGCAGTACTTC. Its translation: CASSLAGREQYF. Drawing the rest from reference TRBV7-2 and TRBJ2-7, the complete variable domain is GAGVSQSPSNKVTEKGKDVELRCDPISGHTALYWYRQSLGQGLEFLIYFQGNSAPDKSGLPSDRFSAERTGGSVSTLTIQRTQQEDSAVYLCASSLAGREQYFGPGTRLTVT.

J is TRBJ2-4 and V is TRBV5-8; a possible D gene is TRBD2 (5 bases). This CDR3 is 13 amino acids long. V lost 0 bases to trimming and J lost 8 bases, with 9 bases between them. Germline values: CDR1 SGHTS, CDR2 YDEGEE. CDR3 sequence (DNA): TGTGCCAGCAGCTTGGGTCGGGGAGACATTCAGTACTTC. Its protein is CASSLGRGDIQYF.

V gene TRBV3-1 (or the pseudogene TRBV3-2) combines with J gene TRBJ2-3; TRBD2 agrees at 8 bases. The germline CDR1 and CDR2 sequences are LGHDT and YNNKEL (reference sequence). V shed 3 bases and J 0 bases; nucleotides not matched to a gene: 17. The length of the CDR3 is 20 residues. CDR3 nucleotide sequence: TGTGCCAGCAGCCAGCTCGAAATAGCGGGGCCCATCCTTAGCACAGATACGCAGTATTTT. Protein: CASSQLEIAGPILSTDTQYF.

This clone showed up just a few times. The chain carries TRBV9 and TRBJ2-7; D may be TRBD1 (5 bases). The V end lost 4 bases, the J end lost 2 bases, and 13 bases lay between the germline ends. Germline V CDR1 and CDR2: SGDLS, YYNGEE. The CDR3 totals 14 residues. CDR3 DNA: TGTGCCAGCAGCAAAGGGGTAGAAGCCTACGAGCAGTACTTC. Its protein is CASSKGVEAYEQYF.

This clone appeared once. The chain uses TRBV4-3 and TRBJ1-3, with D tentatively TRBD1 (6 bases). From germline, CDR1 is LGHNA and CDR2 YSLEER. The V end lost 1 base, the J end lost 4 bases, and 20 bases lay between the germline ends. This CDR3 is built from 18 residues. CDR3 sequence reads: CASSQVRSDSSLGNTIYF. CDR3 nucleotide sequence: TGCGCCAGCAGCCAAGTAAGGTCGGACAGCTCTTTAGGAAACACCATATATTTT.

This rearrangement joins TRBV2 to TRBJ2-1, with 14 nucleotides matching TRBD2. Looked up from germline, CDR1 is SNHLY and CDR2 is FYNNEI. Unmatched junction bases numbered 7, after V lost 7 bases and J lost 5 bases. CDR3 size: 16 residues. CDR3 in amino acids: CASTQRLAGGDNEQFF. CDR3 in DNA: TGTGCCAGCACCCAGAGACTAGCGGGAGGGGACAATGAGCAGTTCTTC.

The rearrangement uses TRBV9 and TRBJ2-7, with a weak D call TRBD2 (6 bases). The V and J ends lost 1 base and 1 base respectively, with 15 bases between them. The CDR3 sequence is 16 residues long. Germline CDR1 reads SGDLS; CDR2 reads YYNGEE. The DNA for the CDR3 is TGTGCCAGCAGCGTAAGGGCCGGGGACTTATCCTACGAGCAGTACTTC. This gives the protein CASSVRAGDLSYEQYF.

The genes are TRBV20-1 and TRBJ2-1; D unresolved. Trimming removed 8 bases at V and 5 bases at J, with 10 bases between. Per germline, CDR1 DFQATT and CDR2 SNEGSKA (reference sequence). The CDR3 contains 11 residues. The CDR3 DNA reads TGCAGTATATACAAGCACAATGAGCAGTTCTTC. Residues: CSIYKHNEQFF.

J is TRBJ2-1 and V is TRBV2, with no clear D. V lost 8 bases and J lost 6, with 17 bases in between. Germline lookup yields CDR1 SNHLY and CDR2 FYNNEI. This CDR3 region has 14 residues. The CDR3, as DNA: TGTGCCAGCGAGCGAGGCTACGCTTCCAATGAGCAGTTCTTC. It yields the protein CASERGYASNEQFF.

J is TRBJ1-1 and V is TRBV7-9; D is unresolved. Trimming took 1 base from V and 9 from J, leaving 9 bases between them. This CDR3 is 12 amino acids long. Germline-derived CDR1 and CDR2 are SEHNR and FQNEAQ (reference sequence). DNA of the CDR3: TGTGCCAGCAGCTTAGAAGGTATGAAAGCTTTCTTT. Its protein is CASSLEGMKAFF.

V and J are TRBV6-2 or TRBV6-3 and TRBJ1-2; D possibly corresponds to TRBD1 (5 bases). Between the trimmed V and J ends, which lost 4 bases and 5 bases, there was a span of 14 bases. There are 14 residues in the CDR3. Germline CDR1 MNHEY, CDR2 SVGEGT. The CDR3 DNA reads TGTGCCAGCAGTTTCCAGGGTTTGTCTTATGGCTACACCTTC. Translating gives CASSFQGLSYGYTF.

The DNA for the CDR3 is TGTGCCAGCAAACTCGGACCTAGCGCTGAGGGTAGTAACACCGGGGAGCTGTTTTTT. Translating gives CASKLGPSAEGSNTGELFF. The chain combines TRBV5-4 with TRBJ2-2; perhaps TRBD2 as D (6 bases). This CDR3 contains 19 residues. The germline V gene encodes CDR1 SGHNT and CDR2 YYREEE (reference sequence). V was trimmed by 6 bases and J by 2 bases, leaving 26 bases between them.

V usage is TRBV27 and J usage is TRBJ2-1, with D perhaps TRBD1 or TRBD2 (5 bases each). The V end lost 0 bases, the J end lost 2 bases, and 11 bases lay between the germline ends. Per the germline V gene, CDR1 is MNHEY and CDR2 is SMNVEV (reference sequence). The CDR3 runs 16 residues. The CDR3 spells CASSLSGPRAYNEQFF. In DNA form, the CDR3 reads TGTGCCAGCAGTTTATCGGGACCAAGGGCCTACAATGAGCAGTTCTTC.

The rearrangement joins TRBV6-5 to TRBJ1-2; 11 positions agree with TRBD1. Looked up from germline, CDR1 is MNHEY and CDR2 is SVGAGI. Germline trimming cut 2 bases from V and 3 bases from J; bases unmatched to any gene: 5. This CDR3 is 16 amino acids long. CDR3 DNA sequence: TGTGCCAGCAGTTACGGTGGGACAGGGGGTGACTATGGCTACACCTTC. Its protein is CASSYGGTGGDYGYTF.

The rearrangement joins TRBV5-1 to TRBJ1-5; no clear D gene. Germline lookup yields CDR1 SGHRS and CDR2 YFSETQ. The CDR3 sequence is 13 residues long. V lost 4 bases and J 7 bases, leaving 12 bases between the germline ends. CDR3 residues: CASSPAGEQPQHF. The CDR3 bases are TGCGCCAGCAGCCCCGCGGGTGAACAGCCCCAGCATTTT.

The chain joins TRBV30 to TRBJ1-3; D may be TRBD1 (5 bases). Germline-derived CDR1 and CDR2 are GTSNPN and SVGIG (reference sequence). With 4 bases removed from V and 0 bases from J, the gap between germline ends came to 13 bases. The length of the CDR3 is 15 residues. DNA of the CDR3: TGTGCCTGGACCGCAGGGACCTACTCTGGAAACACCATATATTTT. It encodes CAWTAGTYSGNTIYF. The full variable domain, with the rest looked up from reference TRBV30 and TRBJ1-3, is SQTIHQWPATLVQPVGSPLSLECTVEGTSNPNLYWYRQAAGRGLQLLFYSVGIGQISSEVPQNLSASRPQDRQFILSSKKLLLSDSGFYLCAWTAGTYSGNTIYFGEGSWLTVV.

The chain links TRBV28 to TRBJ2-1; tentative D call: TRBD2 (5 bases). This CDR3 is 14 amino acids long. CDR1 is MDHEN and CDR2 is SYDVKM in the germline V gene. Between the trimmed V and J ends, which lost 6 bases and 9 bases, there was a span of 18 bases. The CDR3 here is CASSRTRGHSEQFF. CDR3 nucleotides: TGTGCCAGCAGCCGTACTAGAGGTCACAGTGAGCAGTTCTTC. Filled out from reference TRBV28 and TRBJ2-1, the complete variable domain reads DVKVTQSSRYLVKRTGEKVFLECVQDMDHENMFWYRQDPGLGLRLIYFSYDVKMKEKGDIPEGYSVSREKKERFSLILESASTNQTSMYLCASSRTRGHSEQFFGPGTRLTVL.

The rearrangement uses TRBV9 and TRBJ2-2; D is unresolved. With 4 bases removed from V and 3 bases from J, the gap between germline ends came to 10 bases. The length of the CDR3 is 14 residues. From germline, CDR1 is SGDLS and CDR2 YYNGEE. CDR3: CASSPGSYTGELFF. CDR3 DNA sequence: TGTGCCAGCAGCCCGGGCAGCTACACCGGGGAGCTGTTTTTT.